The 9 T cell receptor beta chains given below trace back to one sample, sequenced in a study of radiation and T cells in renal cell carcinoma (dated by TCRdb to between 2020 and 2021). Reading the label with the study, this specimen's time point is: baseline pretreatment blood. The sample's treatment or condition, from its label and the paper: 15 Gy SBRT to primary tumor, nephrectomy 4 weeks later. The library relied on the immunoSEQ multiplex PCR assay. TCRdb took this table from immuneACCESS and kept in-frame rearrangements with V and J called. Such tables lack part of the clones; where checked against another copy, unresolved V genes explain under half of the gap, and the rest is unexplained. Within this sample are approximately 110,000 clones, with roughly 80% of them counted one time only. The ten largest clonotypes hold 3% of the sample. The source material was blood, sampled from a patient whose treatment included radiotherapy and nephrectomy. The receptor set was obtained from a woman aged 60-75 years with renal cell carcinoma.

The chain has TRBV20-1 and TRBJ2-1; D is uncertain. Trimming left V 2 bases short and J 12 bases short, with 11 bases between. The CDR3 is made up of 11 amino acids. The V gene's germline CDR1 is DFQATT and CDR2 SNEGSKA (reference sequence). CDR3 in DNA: TGCAGTGCTAGACACATATCCGGGCAGTTCTTC. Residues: CSARHISGQFF.

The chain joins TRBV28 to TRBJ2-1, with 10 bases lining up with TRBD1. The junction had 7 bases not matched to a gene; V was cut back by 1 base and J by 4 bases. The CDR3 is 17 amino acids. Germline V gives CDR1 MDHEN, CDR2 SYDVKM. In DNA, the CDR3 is TGTGCCAGCAGTTTATTAACGGGACAGGGGCGATACAATGAGCAGTTCTTC. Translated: CASSLLTGQGRYNEQFF.

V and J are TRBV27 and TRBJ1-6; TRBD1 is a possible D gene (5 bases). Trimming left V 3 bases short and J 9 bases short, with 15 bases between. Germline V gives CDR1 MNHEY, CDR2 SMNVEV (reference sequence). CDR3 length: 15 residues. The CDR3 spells CASSFSLSRVSPLHF. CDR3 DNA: TGTGCCAGCAGTTTCTCCCTATCCAGGGTTTCACCCCTCCACTTT.

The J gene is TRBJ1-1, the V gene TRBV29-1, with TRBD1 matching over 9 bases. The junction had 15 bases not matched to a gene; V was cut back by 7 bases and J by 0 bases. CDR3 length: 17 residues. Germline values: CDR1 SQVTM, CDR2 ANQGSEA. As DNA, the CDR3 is TGCAGCGCCCTCCCGGGACAGGGAATTCTCATGAACACTGAAGCTTTCTTT. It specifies CSALPGQGILMNTEAFF.

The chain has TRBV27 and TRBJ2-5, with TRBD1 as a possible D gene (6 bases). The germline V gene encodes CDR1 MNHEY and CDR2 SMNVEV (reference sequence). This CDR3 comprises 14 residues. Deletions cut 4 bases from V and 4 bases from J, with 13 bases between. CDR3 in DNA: TGTGCCAGCAGTTCCTCCTCCAGGGGAGAGACCCAGTACTTC. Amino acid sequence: CASSSSSRGETQYF.

The CDR3 bases are TGTGCCAGTAGTATAGATCGGCCCCCAGGGGTGAACACTGAAGCTTTCTTT. This sequence encodes CASSIDRPPGVNTEAFF. The chain is built from TRBV19 and TRBJ1-1, with a weak D call TRBD1 (6 bases). The V gene's germline CDR1 is LNHDA and CDR2 SQIVND (reference sequence). The CDR3 sequence is 17 residues long. Trimming left V 0 bases short and J 0 bases short, with 14 bases between.

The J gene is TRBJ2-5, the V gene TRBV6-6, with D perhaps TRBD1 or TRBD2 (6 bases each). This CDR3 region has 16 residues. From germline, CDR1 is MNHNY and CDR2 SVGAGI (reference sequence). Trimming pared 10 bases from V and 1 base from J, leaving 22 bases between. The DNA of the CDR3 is TGTGCCACTCTAGATCGGGGAAAGGGGGGCCAAGAGACCCAGTACTTC. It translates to CATLDRGKGGQETQYF.

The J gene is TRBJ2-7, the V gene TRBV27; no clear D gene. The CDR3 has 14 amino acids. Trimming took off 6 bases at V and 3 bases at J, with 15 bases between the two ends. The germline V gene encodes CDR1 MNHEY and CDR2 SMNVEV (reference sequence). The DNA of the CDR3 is TGTGCCAGCAGCTACAGCCCCCGCAACTACGAGCAGTACTTC. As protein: CASSYSPRNYEQYF.

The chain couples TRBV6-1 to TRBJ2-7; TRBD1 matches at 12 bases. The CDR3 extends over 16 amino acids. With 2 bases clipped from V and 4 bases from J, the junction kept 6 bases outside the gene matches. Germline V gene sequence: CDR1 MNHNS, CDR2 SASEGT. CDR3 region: CASSELGTGGLYEQYF. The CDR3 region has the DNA TGTGCCAGCAGTGAACTTGGGACAGGGGGCTTGTACGAGCAGTACTTC.